The rows below give T cell receptor beta chains drawn from one sample of a study of blood T cell repertoires in COVID-19. TCRdb's copy holds only in-frame clones and misses some; the assay was immunoSEQ multiplex PCR. The sample carries over 400,000 clones, 70% to 90% recorded once. Sequencing was done on a sample of peripheral blood. The receptor set was obtained from a woman aged 50 to 65 with COVID-19, enrolled during active disease. Both conserved end residues are part of each CDR3. The order of the fields is J gene, V gene, D gene, clone size, CDR3 DNA, CDR3 protein. The D gene is left open where the match is weak. Where a row states a size, it is once, few, many or the class of an expanded clone; other rows omit it.

j_gene: TRBJ1-4
v_gene: TRBV7-9
d_gene: -
abundance: -
CDR3nt: TGTGCCAGCAGCTTAGCTCAGGGGCTCCTTAATGAAAAACTGTTTTTT
CDR3aa: CASSLAQGLLNEKLFF

j_gene: TRBJ1-3
v_gene: TRBV27
d_gene: -
abundance: -
CDR3nt: TGTGCCACCTACTCTGGAAACACCATATATTTT
CDR3aa: CATYSGNTIYF

j_gene: TRBJ1-2
v_gene: TRBV7-3
d_gene: TRBD1
abundance: -
CDR3nt: TGTGCCAGCAGCTTAACGACAGGGTTCGGGGAAGCTAACTATGGCTACACCTTC
CDR3aa: CASSLTTGFGEANYGYTF

j_gene: TRBJ2-5
v_gene: TRBV29-1
d_gene: -
abundance: -
CDR3nt: TGCAGCGTCTCCGGGCAAGAGACCCAGTACTTC
CDR3aa: CSVSGQETQYF

j_gene: TRBJ2-5
v_gene: TRBV10-2
d_gene: -
abundance: -
CDR3nt: TGCGCCAGCAGCCCTACAGCGGGTCCCCAAGAGACCCAGTACTTC
CDR3aa: CASSPTAGPQETQYF

j_gene: TRBJ1-1
v_gene: TRBV7-8
d_gene: -
abundance: -
CDR3nt: TGTGCCAGCAGCTTAGCGGGGAGGTCTGAAGCTTTCTTT
CDR3aa: CASSLAGRSEAFF

j_gene: TRBJ1-2
v_gene: TRBV28
d_gene: -
abundance: -
CDR3nt: TGTGCCAGCAGAGTCAATACGGGGTATGGCTACACCTTC
CDR3aa: CASRVNTGYGYTF

j_gene: TRBJ1-4
v_gene: TRBV5-1
d_gene: -
abundance: -
CDR3nt: TGCGCCAGCAGCTTGGGTGTACAGCCAGATGAAAAACTGTTTTTT
CDR3aa: CASSLGVQPDEKLFF

j_gene: TRBJ2-7
v_gene: TRBV11-2
d_gene: -
abundance: -
CDR3nt: TGTGCCAGCAGCTCGACAACAGGGCCCTCAGACTACGAGCAGTACTTC
CDR3aa: CASSSTTGPSDYEQYF

j_gene: TRBJ1-1
v_gene: TRBV29-1
d_gene: TRBD1
abundance: once
CDR3nt: TGCAGCGTTGGCACAGGGGGGAACACTGAAGCTTTCTTT
CDR3aa: CSVGTGGNTEAFF

j_gene: TRBJ1-5
v_gene: TRBV3-1/TRBV3-2
d_gene: -
abundance: -
CDR3nt: TGTGCCAGCAGTTTTTTAAATCAGCCCCAGCATTTT
CDR3aa: CASSFLNQPQHF

j_gene: TRBJ2-1
v_gene: TRBV2
d_gene: -
abundance: -
CDR3nt: TGTGCCAGCAGTTTGACTAAGAGGTACTACAATGAGCAGTTCTTC
CDR3aa: CASSLTKRYYNEQFF

j_gene: TRBJ1-3
v_gene: TRBV18
d_gene: TRBD1
abundance: -
CDR3nt: TGTGCCAGCTCAAAAATCCCGGGACAGCTAAACTCTGGAAACACCATATATTTT
CDR3aa: CASSKIPGQLNSGNTIYF

j_gene: TRBJ1-6
v_gene: TRBV6-6
d_gene: -
abundance: -
CDR3nt: TGTGCCAGCAGTTACTCACCAGGGAATTCACCCCTCCACTTT
CDR3aa: CASSYSPGNSPLHF

j_gene: TRBJ2-1
v_gene: TRBV21-1
d_gene: -
abundance: -
CDR3nt: TGTGCCAGCAGCCCCACCCGGGGTGGGCAGTTCTTC
CDR3aa: CASSPTRGGQFF

j_gene: TRBJ2-7
v_gene: TRBV14
d_gene: TRBD2
abundance: -
CDR3nt: TGTGCCAGCAGCCTAGCGGGGCTATCCTACGAGCAGTACTTC
CDR3aa: CASSLAGLSYEQYF

j_gene: TRBJ1-4
v_gene: TRBV28
d_gene: TRBD1
abundance: -
CDR3nt: TGTGCCAGCATCGGGACAGTCAATGAAAAACTGTTTTTT
CDR3aa: CASIGTVNEKLFF

j_gene: TRBJ2-3
v_gene: TRBV7-6
d_gene: TRBD2
abundance: once
CDR3nt: TGTGCCAGCAGCGAGGCGGGGGGGACAGATACGCAGTATTTT
CDR3aa: CASSEAGGTDTQYF

j_gene: TRBJ1-1
v_gene: TRBV5-1
d_gene: -
abundance: few
CDR3nt: TGCGCCAGCTCCTTTTCCGGGGACTTAGCTTTCTTT
CDR3aa: CASSFSGDLAFF

j_gene: TRBJ1-1
v_gene: TRBV18
d_gene: -
abundance: -
CDR3nt: TGTGCCAGCTCACCAGAGGCGGCCATGAACACTGAAGCTTTCTTT
CDR3aa: CASSPEAAMNTEAFF

j_gene: TRBJ1-1
v_gene: TRBV30
d_gene: -
abundance: -
CDR3nt: TGTGCCTGGAAATCGACCGGGGTGAACACTGAAGCTTTCTTT
CDR3aa: CAWKSTGVNTEAFF

j_gene: TRBJ1-5
v_gene: TRBV28
d_gene: -
abundance: -
CDR3nt: TGTGCCAGCAGCCGGACCCGGGCGGGTCAGCCCCAGCATTTT
CDR3aa: CASSRTRAGQPQHF

j_gene: TRBJ1-5
v_gene: TRBV19
d_gene: -
abundance: -
CDR3nt: TGTGCCAGTAGTATGTTCAGGCAAAGCAATCAGCCCCAGCATTTT
CDR3aa: CASSMFRQSNQPQHF

j_gene: TRBJ2-1
v_gene: TRBV30
d_gene: TRBD2
abundance: few
CDR3nt: TGTGCCTGGAACCGACTAGCGTCGAACAATGAGCAGTTCTTC
CDR3aa: CAWNRLASNNEQFF

j_gene: TRBJ1-1
v_gene: TRBV18
d_gene: -
abundance: -
CDR3nt: TGTGCCAGCTCACCAAGGGGGAACACTGAAGCTTTCTTT
CDR3aa: CASSPRGNTEAFF

j_gene: TRBJ2-1
v_gene: TRBV5-6
d_gene: TRBD2
abundance: once
CDR3nt: TGTGCCAGCAGCCTGGGACTAGCGAGCAATGAGCAGTTCTTC
CDR3aa: CASSLGLASNEQFF

j_gene: TRBJ2-1
v_gene: TRBV9
d_gene: -
abundance: -
CDR3nt: TGTGCCAGCAGCGTAGTTGGACAGAACTACAATGAGCAGTTCTTC
CDR3aa: CASSVVGQNYNEQFF

j_gene: TRBJ2-3
v_gene: TRBV18
d_gene: -
abundance: once
CDR3nt: TGTGCCAGCTCAAGTAGGAACAGGGAAGGCACAGATACGCAGTATTTT
CDR3aa: CASSSRNREGTDTQYF

j_gene: TRBJ1-1
v_gene: TRBV27
d_gene: -
abundance: -
CDR3nt: TGTGCCAGCAGTCCGCTCGGGACGGGGGACACTGAAGCTTTCTTT
CDR3aa: CASSPLGTGDTEAFF

j_gene: TRBJ1-2
v_gene: TRBV2
d_gene: -
abundance: -
CDR3nt: TGTGCCAGCAGTGAAGGGGACACTCTTAACTATGGCTACACCTTC
CDR3aa: CASSEGDTLNYGYTF

j_gene: TRBJ1-5
v_gene: TRBV12-3/TRBV12-4
d_gene: -
abundance: -
CDR3nt: TGTGCCAGCAGTCTACAGCTAAATCAGCCCCAGCATTTT
CDR3aa: CASSLQLNQPQHF

j_gene: TRBJ2-3
v_gene: TRBV5-6
d_gene: -
abundance: -
CDR3nt: TGTGCCAGCAGCTCCCCAAAGTTACAAGATACGCAGTATTTT
CDR3aa: CASSSPKLQDTQYF

j_gene: TRBJ2-5
v_gene: TRBV9
d_gene: -
abundance: -
CDR3nt: TGTGCCAGCAGCGTAGTATCGGGAGAGACCCAGTACTTC
CDR3aa: CASSVVSGETQYF

j_gene: TRBJ1-4
v_gene: TRBV10-3
d_gene: TRBD1
abundance: few
CDR3nt: TGTGCCATCAGTGGCCAGACAGGGACTAATGAAAAACTGTTTTTT
CDR3aa: CAISGQTGTNEKLFF

j_gene: TRBJ2-2
v_gene: TRBV7-9
d_gene: TRBD1
abundance: -
CDR3nt: TGTGCCAGCAGCCCAGCCGACAGGGAGTGGAACACCGGGGAGCTGTTTTTT
CDR3aa: CASSPADREWNTGELFF

j_gene: TRBJ1-4
v_gene: TRBV3-1/TRBV3-2
d_gene: TRBD1
abundance: -
CDR3nt: TGTGCCAGCAGCCATGAGGGGGCGGCTAATGAAAAACTGTTTTTT
CDR3aa: CASSHEGAANEKLFF

j_gene: TRBJ2-7
v_gene: TRBV6-5
d_gene: -
abundance: -
CDR3nt: TGTGCCAGCAGTTATCAGGGCGCCTACGAGCAGTACTTC
CDR3aa: CASSYQGAYEQYF

j_gene: TRBJ1-5
v_gene: TRBV4-1
d_gene: -
abundance: -
CDR3nt: TGCGCCAGCAGCCAGGGCCAGCCTGGGCCCCAGCATTTT
CDR3aa: CASSQGQPGPQHF

j_gene: TRBJ1-2
v_gene: TRBV2
d_gene: -
abundance: -
CDR3nt: TGTGCCAGTCACAGGGATTCGGAGGGCTACACCTTC
CDR3aa: CASHRDSEGYTF

j_gene: TRBJ1-1
v_gene: TRBV6-5
d_gene: TRBD1
abundance: -
CDR3nt: TGTGCCAGCAGGAGGGGGCAGGCGAGTGAAGCTTTCTTT
CDR3aa: CASRRGQASEAFF

j_gene: TRBJ2-7
v_gene: TRBV3-1/TRBV3-2
d_gene: -
abundance: -
CDR3nt: TGTGCCAGCAGCCAAGGGAAACAGGTCACCTACGAGCAGTACTTC
CDR3aa: CASSQGKQVTYEQYF

j_gene: TRBJ1-2
v_gene: TRBV5-6
d_gene: -
abundance: -
CDR3nt: TGTGCCAGCAGCCCGGGAGGCTATGGCTACACCTTC
CDR3aa: CASSPGGYGYTF

j_gene: TRBJ2-7
v_gene: TRBV3-1/TRBV3-2
d_gene: -
abundance: few
CDR3nt: TGTGCCAGCAGCCAAGATCCGGGGGGCCCTAAGCAGTACTTC
CDR3aa: CASSQDPGGPKQYF

j_gene: TRBJ2-7
v_gene: TRBV9
d_gene: -
abundance: -
CDR3nt: TGTGCCAGCAGCCGGCGGGACAGTCTCTACGAGCAGTACTTC
CDR3aa: CASSRRDSLYEQYF

j_gene: TRBJ2-1
v_gene: TRBV7-2
d_gene: TRBD2
abundance: once
CDR3nt: TGTGCCAGCAGCTCGACTAGCGGGGGGGTGAATGAGCAGTTCTTC
CDR3aa: CASSSTSGGVNEQFF

j_gene: TRBJ2-3
v_gene: TRBV10-2
d_gene: -
abundance: -
CDR3nt: TGCGCCAGCAGTGAGTCGACCGGGGATACGCAGTATTTT
CDR3aa: CASSESTGDTQYF

j_gene: TRBJ1-5
v_gene: TRBV9
d_gene: -
abundance: few
CDR3nt: TGTGCCAGCAGCGCGACAGGAAAAAGCAATCAGCCCCAGCATTTT
CDR3aa: CASSATGKSNQPQHF

j_gene: TRBJ2-7
v_gene: TRBV3-1/TRBV3-2
d_gene: -
abundance: -
CDR3nt: TGTGCCAGCAGCCAAGTATCCTACGAGCAGTACTTC
CDR3aa: CASSQVSYEQYF

j_gene: TRBJ2-1
v_gene: TRBV2
d_gene: -
abundance: -
CDR3nt: TGTGCCAGCAGTGTGCTAGGGGGAAAAAGCAATGAGCAGTTCTTC
CDR3aa: CASSVLGGKSNEQFF

j_gene: TRBJ2-7
v_gene: TRBV5-1
d_gene: -
abundance: -
CDR3nt: TGCGCCAGCAGCTTTGGACTCACAAGCTCCTACGAGCAGTACTTC
CDR3aa: CASSFGLTSSYEQYF